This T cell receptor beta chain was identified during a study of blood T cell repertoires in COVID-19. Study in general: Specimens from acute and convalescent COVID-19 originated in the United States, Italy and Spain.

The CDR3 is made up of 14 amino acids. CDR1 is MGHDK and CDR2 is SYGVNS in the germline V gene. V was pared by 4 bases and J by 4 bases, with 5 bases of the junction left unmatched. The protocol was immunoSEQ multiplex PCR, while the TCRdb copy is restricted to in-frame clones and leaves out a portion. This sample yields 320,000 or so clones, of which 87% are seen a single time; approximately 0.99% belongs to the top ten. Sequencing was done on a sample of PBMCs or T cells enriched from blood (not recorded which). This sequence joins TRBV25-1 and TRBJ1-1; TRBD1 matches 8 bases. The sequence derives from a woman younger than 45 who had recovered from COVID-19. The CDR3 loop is CASSAPDRATEAFF. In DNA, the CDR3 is TGTGCCAGCAGTGCCCCGGACAGGGCCACTGAAGCTTTCTTT.